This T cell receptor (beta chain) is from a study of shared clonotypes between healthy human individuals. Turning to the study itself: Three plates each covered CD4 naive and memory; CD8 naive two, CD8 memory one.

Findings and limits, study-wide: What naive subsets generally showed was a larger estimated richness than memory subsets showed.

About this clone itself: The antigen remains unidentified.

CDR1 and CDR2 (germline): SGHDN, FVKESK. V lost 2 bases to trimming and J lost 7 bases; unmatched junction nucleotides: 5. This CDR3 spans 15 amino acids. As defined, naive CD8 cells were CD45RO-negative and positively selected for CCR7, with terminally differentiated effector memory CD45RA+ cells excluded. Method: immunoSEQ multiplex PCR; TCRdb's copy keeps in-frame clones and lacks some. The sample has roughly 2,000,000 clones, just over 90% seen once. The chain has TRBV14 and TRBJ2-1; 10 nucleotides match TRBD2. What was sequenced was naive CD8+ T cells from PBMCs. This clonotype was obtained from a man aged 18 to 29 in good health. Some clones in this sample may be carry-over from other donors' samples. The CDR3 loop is CASSQKSSGSNEQFF. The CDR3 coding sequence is TGTGCCAGCAGCCAAAAGTCTAGCGGGAGTAATGAGCAGTTCTTC.